These T cell receptor beta chains were read from a single sample in a study of cytomegalovirus exposure and HLA in healthy donors. Method: immunoSEQ multiplex PCR; TCRdb's copy keeps in-frame clones and lacks some. The repertoire holds some 100,000 clones, around two thirds seen once, with 2% to 2.5% in the top ten. Sequencing was carried out using PBMCs. The receptor source for this set is a human donor in good health. Both conserved end residues are part of each CDR3. A D gene is named only where the DNA matches it firmly. For some rows the clone size is stated as once, few or many, or as a class when expanded; others skip it.

v_call	clone_size	d_call	j_call	cdr3_aa	cdr3_nt
TRBV28	-	-	TRBJ2-1	CASSLAGKQFF	TGTGCCAGCAGTCTCGCCGGGAAGCAGTTCTTC
TRBV30	-	-	TRBJ2-5	CAWSVGNAGLETQYF	TGTGCCTGGAGTGTAGGTAACGCGGGTCTGGAGACCCAGTACTTC
TRBV5-1	-	-	TRBJ2-1	CASSLTGLDEQFF	TGCGCCAGCAGTTTAACAGGGTTGGATGAGCAGTTCTTC
TRBV19	-	TRBD1	TRBJ2-3	CASKRQGFDTQYF	TGTGCCAGTAAACGACAGGGTTTTGATACGCAGTATTTT
TRBV5-1	once	TRBD2	TRBJ2-5	CASSFGAGEETQYF	TGCGCCAGCAGCTTTGGGGCGGGAGAAGAGACCCAGTACTTC
TRBV19	-	TRBD2	TRBJ2-7	CASSFASGIYEQYF	TGTGCCAGTAGTTTTGCTAGCGGGATTTACGAGCAGTACTTC
TRBV21-1	-	-	TRBJ2-1	CASSLSRVNEQFF	TGTGCCAGCAGCCTGTCAAGAGTAAATGAGCAGTTCTTC
TRBV5-1	-	-	TRBJ1-6	CASSLEQGDSPLHF	TGCGCCAGCAGCTTGGAACAGGGAGATTCACCCCTCCACTTT
TRBV5-1	-	TRBD2	TRBJ2-1	CASSPGGTSGINEQFF	TGCGCCAGCAGCCCGGGAGGGACTAGCGGGATAAATGAGCAGTTCTTC
TRBV5-1	-	TRBD1	TRBJ1-1	CASSFQGADTEAFF	TGCGCCAGCAGCTTTCAGGGGGCGGACACTGAAGCTTTCTTT
TRBV6-5	-	TRBD1	TRBJ2-7	CASSPRNRGDEQHF	TGTGCCAGCAGTCCTAGGAACAGGGGCGACGAGCAGCACTTC
TRBV11-2	-	-	TRBJ2-3	CASSPLSTDTQYF	TGTGCCAGCAGCCCCCTAAGCACAGATACGCAGTATTTT
TRBV6-5	-	-	TRBJ1-5	CASKRGRGAQPQHF	TGTGCCAGCAAACGGGGCCGGGGGGCTCAGCCCCAGCATTTT